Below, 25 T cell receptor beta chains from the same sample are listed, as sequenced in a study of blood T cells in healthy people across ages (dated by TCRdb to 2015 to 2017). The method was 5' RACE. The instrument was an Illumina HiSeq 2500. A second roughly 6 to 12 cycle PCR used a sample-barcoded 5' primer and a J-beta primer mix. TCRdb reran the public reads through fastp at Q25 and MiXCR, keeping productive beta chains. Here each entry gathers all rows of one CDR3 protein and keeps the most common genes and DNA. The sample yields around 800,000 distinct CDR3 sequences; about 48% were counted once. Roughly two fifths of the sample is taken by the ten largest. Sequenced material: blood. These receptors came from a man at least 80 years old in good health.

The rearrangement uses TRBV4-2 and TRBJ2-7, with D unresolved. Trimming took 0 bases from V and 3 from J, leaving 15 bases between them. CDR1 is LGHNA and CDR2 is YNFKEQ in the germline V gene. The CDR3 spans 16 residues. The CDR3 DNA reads TGTGCCAGCAGCCAAGATGGGTCAGCGCTTTACTACGAGCAGTACTTC. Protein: CASSQDGSALYYEQYF.

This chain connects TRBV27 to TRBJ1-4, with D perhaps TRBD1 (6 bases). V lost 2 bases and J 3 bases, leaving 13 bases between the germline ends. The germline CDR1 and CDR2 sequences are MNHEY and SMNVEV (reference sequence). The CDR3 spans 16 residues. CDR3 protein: CASSLVRTAANEKLFF. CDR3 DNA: TGTGCCAGCAGTTTAGTCAGGACAGCAGCTAATGAAAAACTGTTTTTT.

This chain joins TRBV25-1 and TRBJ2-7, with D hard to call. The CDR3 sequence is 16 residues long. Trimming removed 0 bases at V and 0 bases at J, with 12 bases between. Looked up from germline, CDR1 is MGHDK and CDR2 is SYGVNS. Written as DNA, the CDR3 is TGTGCCAGCAGTGAATATCGGAGACCGGGCTCCTACGAGCAGTACTTC. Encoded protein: CASSEYRRPGSYEQYF.

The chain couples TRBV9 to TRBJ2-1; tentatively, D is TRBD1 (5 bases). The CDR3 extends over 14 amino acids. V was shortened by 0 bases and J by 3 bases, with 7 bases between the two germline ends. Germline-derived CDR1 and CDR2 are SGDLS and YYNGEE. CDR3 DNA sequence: TGTGCCAGCAGCGTAGGACAGTTCTACAATGAGCAGTTCTTC. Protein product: CASSVGQFYNEQFF.

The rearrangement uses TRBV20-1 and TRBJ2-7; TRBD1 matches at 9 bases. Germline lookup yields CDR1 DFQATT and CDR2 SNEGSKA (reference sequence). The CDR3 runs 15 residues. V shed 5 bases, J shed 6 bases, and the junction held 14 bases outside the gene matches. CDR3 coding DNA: TGCAGTGCTCCACGGACAGGGGTTACTATGGGCGAGCAGTACTTC. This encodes CSAPRTGVTMGEQYF.

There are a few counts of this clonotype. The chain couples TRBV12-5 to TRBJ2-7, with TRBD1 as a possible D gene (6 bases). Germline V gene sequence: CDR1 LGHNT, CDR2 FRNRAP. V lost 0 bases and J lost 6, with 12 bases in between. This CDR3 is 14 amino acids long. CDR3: CASGLVGGSGEQYF. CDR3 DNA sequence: TGTGCTAGTGGTTTGGTAGGGGGTTCAGGCGAGCAGTACTTC.

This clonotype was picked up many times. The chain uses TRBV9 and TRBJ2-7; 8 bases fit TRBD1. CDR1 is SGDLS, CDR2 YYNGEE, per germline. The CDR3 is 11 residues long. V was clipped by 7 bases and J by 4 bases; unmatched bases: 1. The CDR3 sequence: CASGQGYEQYF. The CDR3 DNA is TGTGCCAGCGGACAGGGTTACGAGCAGTACTTC. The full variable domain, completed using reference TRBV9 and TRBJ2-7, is DSGVTQTPKHLITATGQRVTLRCSPRSGDLSVYWYQQSLDQGLQFLIQYYNGEERAKGNILERFSAQQFPDLHSELNLSSLELGDSALYFCASGQGYEQYFGPGTRLTVT.

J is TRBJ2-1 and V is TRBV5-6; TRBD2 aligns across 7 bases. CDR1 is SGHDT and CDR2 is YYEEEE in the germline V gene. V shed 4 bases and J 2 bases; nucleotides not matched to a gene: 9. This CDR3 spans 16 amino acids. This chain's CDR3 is CASSGGDLAAYNEQFF. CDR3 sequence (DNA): TGTGCCAGCAGCGGGGGGGACCTCGCAGCCTACAATGAGCAGTTCTTC.

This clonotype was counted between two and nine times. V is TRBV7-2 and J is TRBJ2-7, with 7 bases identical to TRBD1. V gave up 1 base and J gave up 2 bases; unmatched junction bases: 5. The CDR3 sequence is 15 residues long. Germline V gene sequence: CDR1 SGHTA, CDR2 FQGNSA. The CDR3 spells CASSLGAGTAYEQYF. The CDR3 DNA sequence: TGTGCCAGCAGCTTAGGGGCCGGGACAGCCTACGAGCAGTACTTC.

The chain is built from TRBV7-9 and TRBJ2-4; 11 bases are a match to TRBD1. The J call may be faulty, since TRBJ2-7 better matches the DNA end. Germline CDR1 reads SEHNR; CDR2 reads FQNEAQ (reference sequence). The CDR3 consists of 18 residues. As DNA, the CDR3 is TGTGCCAGCAGCTTAGAAGCCATCGGGACAGGGGGTTACTACGAGCAGTACTTC. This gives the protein CASSLEAIGTGGYYEQYF.

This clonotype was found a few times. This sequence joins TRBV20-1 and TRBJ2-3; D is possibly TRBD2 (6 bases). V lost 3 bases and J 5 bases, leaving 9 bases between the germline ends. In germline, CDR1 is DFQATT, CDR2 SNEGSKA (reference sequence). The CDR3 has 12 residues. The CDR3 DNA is TGCAGTGCTAGCGGGAGCTTAGATACGCAGTATTTT. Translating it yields CSASGSLDTQYF.

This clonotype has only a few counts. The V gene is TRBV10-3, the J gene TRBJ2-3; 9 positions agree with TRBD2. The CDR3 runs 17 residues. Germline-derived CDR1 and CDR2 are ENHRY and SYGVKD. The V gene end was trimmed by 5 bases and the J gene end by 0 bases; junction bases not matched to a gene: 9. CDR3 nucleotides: TGTGCCATCAGTCCCGATAGGCTAGCGGGGAGCACAGATACGCAGTATTTT. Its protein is CAISPDRLAGSTDTQYF.

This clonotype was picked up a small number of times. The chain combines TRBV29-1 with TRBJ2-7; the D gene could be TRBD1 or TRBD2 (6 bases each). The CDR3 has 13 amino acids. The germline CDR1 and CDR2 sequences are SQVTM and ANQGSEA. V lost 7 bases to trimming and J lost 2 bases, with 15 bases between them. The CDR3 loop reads CSAGGPTTYEQYF. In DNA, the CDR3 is TGCAGCGCTGGGGGGCCTACTACCTACGAGCAGTACTTC.

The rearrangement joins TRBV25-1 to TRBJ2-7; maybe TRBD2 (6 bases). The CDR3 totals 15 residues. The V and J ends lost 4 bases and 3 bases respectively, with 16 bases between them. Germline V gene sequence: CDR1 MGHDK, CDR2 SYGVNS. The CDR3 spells CASSGPWEDLYEQYF. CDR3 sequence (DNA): TGTGCCAGCAGTGGTCCCTGGGAGGACCTCTACGAGCAGTACTTC.

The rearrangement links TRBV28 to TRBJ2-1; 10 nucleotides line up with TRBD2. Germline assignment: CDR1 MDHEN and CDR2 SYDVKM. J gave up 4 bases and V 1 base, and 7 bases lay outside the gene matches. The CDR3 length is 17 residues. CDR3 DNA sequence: TGTGCCAGCAGTTTATTAGCGGGAGGTGGGGTTTACAATGAGCAGTTCTTC. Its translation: CASSLLAGGGVYNEQFF.

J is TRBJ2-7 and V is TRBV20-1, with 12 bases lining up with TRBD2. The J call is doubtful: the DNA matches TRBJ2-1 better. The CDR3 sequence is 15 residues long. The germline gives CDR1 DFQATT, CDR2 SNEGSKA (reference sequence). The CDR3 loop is CSAFRLAGVHNEQFF. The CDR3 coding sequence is TGCAGTGCCTTCCGACTAGCGGGAGTCCACAATGAGCAGTTCTTC.

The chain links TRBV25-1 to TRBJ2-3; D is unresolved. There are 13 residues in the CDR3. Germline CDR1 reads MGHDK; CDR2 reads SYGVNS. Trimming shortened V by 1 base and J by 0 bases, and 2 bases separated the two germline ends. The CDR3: CASSEWSTDTQYF. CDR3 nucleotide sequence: TGTGCCAGCAGTGAATGGAGCACAGATACGCAGTATTTT.

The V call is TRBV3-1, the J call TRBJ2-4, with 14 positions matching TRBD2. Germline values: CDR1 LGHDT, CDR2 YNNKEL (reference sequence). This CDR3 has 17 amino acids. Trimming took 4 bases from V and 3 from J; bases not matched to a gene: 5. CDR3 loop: CASSRPTSGRDKNIQYF. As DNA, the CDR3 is TGTGCCAGCAGCCGCCCGACTAGCGGGAGGGACAAAAACATTCAGTACTTC. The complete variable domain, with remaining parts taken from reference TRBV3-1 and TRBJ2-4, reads DTAVSQTPKYLVTQMGNDKSIKCEQNLGHDTMYWYKQDSKKFLKIMFSYNNKELIINETVPNRFSPKSPDKAHLNLHINSLELGDSAVYFCASSRPTSGRDKNIQYFGAGTRLSVL.

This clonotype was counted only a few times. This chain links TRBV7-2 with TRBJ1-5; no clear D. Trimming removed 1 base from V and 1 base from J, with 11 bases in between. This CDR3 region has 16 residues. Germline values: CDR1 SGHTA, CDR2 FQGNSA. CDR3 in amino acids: CASSLVGSQSNQPQHF. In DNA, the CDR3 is TGTGCCAGCAGCTTAGTGGGATCTCAAAGCAATCAGCCCCAGCATTTT.

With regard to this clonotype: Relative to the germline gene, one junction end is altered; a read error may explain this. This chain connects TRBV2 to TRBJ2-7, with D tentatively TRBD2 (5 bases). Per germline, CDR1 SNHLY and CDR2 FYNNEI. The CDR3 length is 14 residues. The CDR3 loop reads CASSVHGESYVQYF. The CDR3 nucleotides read TGTGCCAGCAGTGTCCACGGGGAGAGCTACGTGCAGTACTTC.

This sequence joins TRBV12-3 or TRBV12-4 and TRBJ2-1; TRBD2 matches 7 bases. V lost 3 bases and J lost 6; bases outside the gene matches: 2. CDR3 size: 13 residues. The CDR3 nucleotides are TGTGCCAGCAGTTTCGGACTAGTCAATGAGCAGTTCTTC. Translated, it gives CASSFGLVNEQFF.

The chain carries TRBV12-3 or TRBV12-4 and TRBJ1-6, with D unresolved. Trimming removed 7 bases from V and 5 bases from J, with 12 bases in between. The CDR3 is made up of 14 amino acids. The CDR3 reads CASKRPGDNSPLHF. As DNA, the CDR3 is TGTGCCAGCAAGCGCCCCGGGGATAATTCACCCCTCCACTTT.

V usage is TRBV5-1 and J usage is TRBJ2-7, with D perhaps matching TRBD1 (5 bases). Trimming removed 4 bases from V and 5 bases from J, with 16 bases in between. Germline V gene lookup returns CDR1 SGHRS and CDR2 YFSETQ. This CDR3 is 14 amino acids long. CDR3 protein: CASSHSGAGNEQYF. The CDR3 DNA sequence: TGCGCCAGCAGCCACTCTGGGGCAGGAAACGAGCAGTACTTC.

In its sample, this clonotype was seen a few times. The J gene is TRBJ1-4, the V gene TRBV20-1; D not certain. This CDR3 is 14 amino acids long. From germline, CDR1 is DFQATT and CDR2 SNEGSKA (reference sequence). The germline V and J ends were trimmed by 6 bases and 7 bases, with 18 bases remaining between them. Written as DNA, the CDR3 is TGCAGTGCCCCAACGCGTGCCTATATTGAAAAACTGTTTTTT. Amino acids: CSAPTRAYIEKLFF.

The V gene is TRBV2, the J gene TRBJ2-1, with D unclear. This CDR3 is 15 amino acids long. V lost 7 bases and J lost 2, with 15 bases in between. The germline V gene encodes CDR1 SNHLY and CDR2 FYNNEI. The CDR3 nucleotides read TGTGCCAGCACCAGGAACTCCGTGACCTACAATGAGCAGTTCTTC. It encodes CASTRNSVTYNEQFF.